This T cell receptor beta chain comes out of a study of sequential checkpoint blockade in melanoma. As to treatment: randomized to nivolumab then ipilimumab (arm A) or the reverse (arm B). None of the patients previously received DNA-damaging chemotherapy. PBMC sorting kept live CD3+CD8+ cells without CD19 or CD56. Trimming left V 2 bases short and J 0 bases short, with 14 bases between. The CDR3 consists of 16 residues. Germline CDR1 is SGDLS and CDR2 is YYNGEE. TCRdb's table, derived via immunoSEQ multiplex PCR, lists solely in-frame clones and lacks some. This table holds approximately 17,000 clones, approximately 80% found once.

This material consisted of CD8+ T cells sorted from blood (inferred from file names), taken from a patient given nivolumab and ipilimumab in sequence. The chain couples TRBV9 to TRBJ1-1; TRBD1 might be the D (6 bases). This sequence was found in a human donor with melanoma. This CDR3 reads CASSVSYRALNTEAFF. CDR3 bases: TGTGCCAGCAGCGTCTCTTACAGGGCGTTGAACACTGAAGCTTTCTTT. Complete variable domain (other parts from reference TRBV9 and TRBJ1-1): DSGVTQTPKHLITATGQRVTLRCSPRSGDLSVYWYQQSLDQGLQFLIQYYNGEERAKGNILERFSAQQFPDLHSELNLSSLELGDSALYFCASSVSYRALNTEAFFGQGTRLTVV.